A selection of T cell receptor beta chains follows, all from one sample in a study of memory CD4+ T cells and cytomegalovirus serostatus. Here immunoSEQ multiplex PCR was the method, and the copy in TCRdb shows in-frame clones only, minus some. Found here are under 40,000 clones, 70% to 85% of them singletons; the top ten hold over 4.5%. Sequences were obtained from memory CD4+ T cells from blood. These TCRs come from an adult in good health and CMV-seropositive. Both conserved end residues are part of each CDR3. D genes are given only for firm matches. Size is omitted from some rows. Given values are once, few, many or a class for expanded clones.

>TRBJ2-5|few|TRBV2|.
TGTGCCAGTGAAAGGGGGTTCCAAGAGACCCAGTACTTC
CASERGFQETQYF
>TRBJ1-1|.|TRBV18|.
TGTGCCAGCTCACCAGAAGGCACTGAAGCTTTCTTT
CASSPEGTEAFF
>TRBJ1-4|.|TRBV7-9|.
TGTGCCAGCAGCTTACTGGGGGGCCGTTCTAATGAAAAACTGTTTTTT
CASSLLGGRSNEKLFF
>TRBJ1-3|.|TRBV9|.
TGTGCCAGCAGCGTAGGCCCGGACTACTCTGGAAACACCATATATTTT
CASSVGPDYSGNTIYF
>TRBJ1-5|.|TRBV6-5|.
TGTGCCAGCAGTTACTCGTGGCAGGGGAATCAGCCCCAGCATTTT
CASSYSWQGNQPQHF
>TRBJ1-1|few|TRBV2|TRBD1
TGTGCCAGCAGTGATATGACAGGGCTTGAGAGCGCTTTCTTT
CASSDMTGLESAFF
>TRBJ2-7|.|TRBV4-3|.
TGCGCCAGCAGCCAAGATGACAGCTCCGTTAGTATAGAGCAGTACTTC
CASSQDDSSVSIEQYF
>TRBJ1-1|.|TRBV5-1|.
TGCGCCAGCAGCTCTGGACAGCGAACATATGAAGCTTTCTTT
CASSSGQRTYEAFF
>TRBJ2-7|once|TRBV28|.
TGTGCCAGCAGTTTTGGGGGTATTTCCTACGAGCAGTACTTC
CASSFGGISYEQYF
>TRBJ1-1|.|TRBV7-8|.
TGTGCCAGCAGCCCCCTGGGGGGAACTGAAGCTTTCTTT
CASSPLGGTEAFF
>TRBJ2-1|.|TRBV27|.
TGTGCCAGCAGCCGGACCCTCTACAATGAGCAGTTCTTC
CASSRTLYNEQFF
>TRBJ1-2|.|TRBV19|TRBD1
TGTGCCAGTAGTAGCCGGGACAGGGTAAACTATGGCTACACCTTC
CASSSRDRVNYGYTF
>TRBJ1-5|.|TRBV18|.
TGTGCCAGCTCACCACCGGATCAGCCCCAGCATTTT
CASSPPDQPQHF
>TRBJ1-1|few|TRBV28|.
TGTGCCAGCAGTGCCTACTTGAACACTGAAGCTTTCTTT
CASSAYLNTEAFF
>TRBJ2-1|.|TRBV19|.
TGTGCCAGTGAGGGCCACTCCTACAATGAGCAGTTCTTC
CASEGHSYNEQFF
>TRBJ2-1|.|TRBV2|.
TGTGCCAGCACAAAGGCACTGAACTCCTACAATGAGCAGTTCTTC
CASTKALNSYNEQFF
>TRBJ2-5|once|TRBV7-2|.
TGTGCCAGCAGCTTAGATGGGCGGTTGTGGACCCAGTACTTC
CASSLDGRLWTQYF
>TRBJ2-2|.|TRBV4-2|.
TGTGCCAGCAGCCAAGCAGCCAGGGAAGGCACCGGGGAGCTGTTTTTT
CASSQAAREGTGELFF
>TRBJ2-1|.|TRBV5-1|TRBD2
TGCGCCAGCAGCCCGGGACTAGCGGGGGGGTACAATGAGCAGTTCTTC
CASSPGLAGGYNEQFF
>TRBJ1-2|.|TRBV5-5|.
TGTGCCAGCACCCGGACATCATCGGACGCGCTTTATGGCTACACCTTC
CASTRTSSDALYGYTF
>TRBJ1-2|.|TRBV6-5|.
TGTGCCAGCAGTTACCGTTGGACTGAAAGTTGGGGCTACACCTTC
CASSYRWTESWGYTF
>TRBJ2-1|.|TRBV9|TRBD2
TGTGCCAGCAGTTCCCTAGCGGGACTCAACAATGAGCAGTTCTTC
CASSSLAGLNNEQFF
>TRBJ2-3|.|TRBV4-2|TRBD2
TGTGCCAGCAGCCAAACTAGCGGGAGGGGGCGTGGGAAAGATACGCAGTATTTT
CASSQTSGRGRGKDTQYF